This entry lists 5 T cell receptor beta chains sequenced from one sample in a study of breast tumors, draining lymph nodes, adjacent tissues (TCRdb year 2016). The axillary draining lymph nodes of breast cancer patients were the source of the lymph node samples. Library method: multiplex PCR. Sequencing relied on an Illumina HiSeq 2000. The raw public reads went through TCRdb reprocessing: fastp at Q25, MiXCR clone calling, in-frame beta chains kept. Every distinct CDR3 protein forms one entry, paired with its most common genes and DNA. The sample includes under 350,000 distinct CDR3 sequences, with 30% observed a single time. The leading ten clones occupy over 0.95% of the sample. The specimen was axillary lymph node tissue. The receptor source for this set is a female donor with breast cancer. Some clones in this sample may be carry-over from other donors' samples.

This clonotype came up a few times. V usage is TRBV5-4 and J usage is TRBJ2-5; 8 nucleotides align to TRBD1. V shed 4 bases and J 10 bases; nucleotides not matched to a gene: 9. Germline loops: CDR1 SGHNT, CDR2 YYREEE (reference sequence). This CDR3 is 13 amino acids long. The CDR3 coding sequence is TGTGCCAGCAGCGTCCCCGGGGGACAGGTCCAGTACTTC. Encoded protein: CASSVPGGQVQYF. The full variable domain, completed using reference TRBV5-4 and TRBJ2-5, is ETGVTQSPTHLIKTRGQQVTLRCSSQSGHNTVSWYQQALGQGPQFIFQYYREEENGRGNFPPRFSGLQFPNYSSELNVNALELDDSALYLCASSVPGGQVQYFGPGTRLLVL.

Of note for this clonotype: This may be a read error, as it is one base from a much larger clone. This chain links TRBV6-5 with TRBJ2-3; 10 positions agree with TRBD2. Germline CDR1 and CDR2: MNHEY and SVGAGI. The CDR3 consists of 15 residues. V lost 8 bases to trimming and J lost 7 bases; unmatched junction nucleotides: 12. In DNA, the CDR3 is TGTGCCAGCGGACCCGAACGGACTAGCGGAAATACGCAGTATTTT. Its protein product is CASGPERTSGNTQYF.

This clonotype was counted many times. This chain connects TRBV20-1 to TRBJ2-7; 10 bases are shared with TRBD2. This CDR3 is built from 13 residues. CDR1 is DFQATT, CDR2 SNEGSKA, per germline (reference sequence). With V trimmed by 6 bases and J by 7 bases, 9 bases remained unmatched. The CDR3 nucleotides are TGCAGTGCAAGCTCTAGCGGGAGTTGGGAGCAGTACTTC. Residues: CSASSSGSWEQYF.

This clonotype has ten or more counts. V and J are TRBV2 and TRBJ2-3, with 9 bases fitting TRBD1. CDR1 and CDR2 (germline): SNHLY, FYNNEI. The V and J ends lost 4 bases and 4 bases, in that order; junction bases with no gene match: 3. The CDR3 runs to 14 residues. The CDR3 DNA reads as TGTGCCAGCAGTGTACAGGGGGCAGCAGATACGCAGTATTTT. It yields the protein CASSVQGAADTQYF. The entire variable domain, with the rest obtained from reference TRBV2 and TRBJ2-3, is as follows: EPEVTQTPSHQVTQMGQEVILRCVPISNHLYFYWYRQILGQKVEFLVSFYNNEISEKSEIFDDQFSVERPDGSNFTLKIRSTKLEDSAMYFCASSVQGAADTQYFGPGTRLTVL.

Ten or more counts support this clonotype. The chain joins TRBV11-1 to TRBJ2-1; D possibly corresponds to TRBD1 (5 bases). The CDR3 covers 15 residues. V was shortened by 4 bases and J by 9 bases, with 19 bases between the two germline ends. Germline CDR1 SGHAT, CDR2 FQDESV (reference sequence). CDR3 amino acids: CASSYLTKTVGEQFF. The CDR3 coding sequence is TGTGCCAGCAGCTACCTAACAAAGACAGTTGGTGAGCAGTTCTTC.